These 10 T cell receptor beta chains originate from one sample sequenced in a study of T cell clones after liver transplantation. Sequenced by immunoSEQ multiplex PCR; TCRdb stores in-frame clones only, minus some. In the table there are tens of thousands of clones, about four fifths of which are singletons. The sequenced sample was CD8+ T cells from blood, obtained approximately 54 months after liver transplant. All receptors derive from a human patient who received a liver transplant. The graft donor may account for some of the T cells.

The genes are TRBV27 and TRBJ2-7; 10 nucleotides agree with TRBD1. The germline CDR1 and CDR2 sequences are MNHEY and SMNVEV (reference sequence). The CDR3 loop spans 15 amino acids. Trimming removed 1 base from V and 4 bases from J; junction bases left unmatched: 4. Written as DNA, the CDR3 is TGTGCCAGCAGTTTATATGGGACAGGGGTATACGAGCAGTACTTC. Translated, it gives CASSLYGTGVYEQYF.

The rearrangement uses TRBV7-3 and TRBJ2-1, with 8 bases aligning to TRBD2. Unmatched junction bases numbered 8, after V lost 1 base and J lost 9 bases. Looked up from germline, CDR1 is SGHTA and CDR2 is FQGTGA. This CDR3 is built from 15 residues. CDR3 protein: CASSLIAGLGSEQFF. The CDR3 DNA reads TGTGCCAGCAGCTTAATAGCGGGACTAGGGAGTGAGCAGTTCTTC.

This clone showed up just once. V and J are TRBV6-1 and TRBJ1-3, with 10 nucleotides matching TRBD1. Germline CDR1 is MNHNS and CDR2 is SASEGT. With V trimmed by 6 bases and J by 2 bases, 4 bases remained unmatched. This CDR3 region has 15 residues. The CDR3 coding sequence is TGTGCCAGCAGATACGGACAGGGGGCTGGAAACACCATATATTTT. Translation: CASRYGQGAGNTIYF.

By proportion, this clone is medium-sized. The chain is built from TRBV28 and TRBJ2-7, with D perhaps given as TRBD1 or TRBD2 (5 bases each). Between the trimmed V and J ends, which lost 7 bases and 3 bases, there was a span of 13 bases. CDR1 is MDHEN and CDR2 is SYDVKM in the germline V gene. The length of the CDR3 is 13 residues. The CDR3 is CASTPQGDYEQYF. In DNA form, the CDR3 reads TGTGCCAGCACCCCCCAGGGAGACTACGAGCAGTACTTC.

CDR3 in DNA: TGTGCCAGCAGCTTAGATCCTAGCAGACTCGAGGCCTACGAGCAGTACTTC. Protein: CASSLDPSRLEAYEQYF. V usage is TRBV7-2 and J usage is TRBJ2-7; D is perhaps TRBD2 (5 bases). The CDR3 covers 17 residues. Looked up from germline, CDR1 is SGHTA and CDR2 is FQGNSA. With 1 base removed from V and 2 bases from J, the gap between germline ends came to 18 bases.

The J gene is TRBJ2-3, the V gene TRBV27; D is ambiguous. V lost 1 base to trimming and J lost 5 bases, with 25 bases between them. This CDR3 region has 19 residues. Germline-derived CDR1 and CDR2 are MNHEY and SMNVEV (reference sequence). CDR3 DNA sequence: TGTGCCAGCAGTTTATATGCCGGGCACAAGCAATCAAAAGGAGATACGCAGTATTTT. Amino acids: CASSLYAGHKQSKGDTQYF.

This clone is medium-sized. The rearrangement joins TRBV7-2 to TRBJ1-6, with D unclear. Germline V gene data show CDR1 as SGHTA and CDR2 as FQGNSA. V lost 4 bases and J lost 5, with 15 bases in between. This CDR3 region has 16 residues. CDR3 region: CASSSGSPGDNSPLHF. The DNA for the CDR3 is TGTGCCAGCAGCTCCGGGAGCCCTGGGGATAATTCACCCCTCCACTTT.

The chain employs TRBV27 and TRBJ2-7; D might be TRBD1 or TRBD2, each matching 5 bases. The V end lost 5 bases, the J end lost 0 bases, and 14 bases lay between the germline ends. From germline, CDR1 is MNHEY and CDR2 SMNVEV (reference sequence). This CDR3 region has 15 residues. The chain's CDR3 is CASSLGRSSSYEQYF. The DNA for the CDR3 is TGTGCCAGCAGTCTGGGACGCAGTAGCTCCTACGAGCAGTACTTC.

This clone has more than one count but fewer than ten. The chain joins TRBV11-2 to TRBJ2-1, with D perhaps matching TRBD1 (6 bases). CDR1 and CDR2 from the germline V gene are SGHAT and FQNNGV. The CDR3 has 13 residues. Trimming took 5 bases from V and 7 from J, leaving 12 bases between them. CDR3 coding DNA: TGTGCCAGCAGCATTGCCCAGGGGAATGAGCAGTTCTTC. Encoded protein: CASSIAQGNEQFF.

This chain links TRBV19 with TRBJ2-7, with 7 positions matching TRBD1. Germline CDR1 is LNHDA and CDR2 is SQIVND (reference sequence). The CDR3 runs 12 residues. V lost 7 bases and J lost 5; bases outside the gene matches: 5. The CDR3 protein is CASKKGADEQYF. The CDR3 DNA sequence: TGTGCCAGTAAAAAGGGGGCTGACGAGCAGTACTTC.